A few counts support the clone carrying this T cell receptor beta chain. Relative to the germline gene, one junction end is altered; a read error may explain this. The authors' processing: Cell counts per sample came from amplifying reference gene primers. Produced via immunoSEQ multiplex PCR; TCRdb's table is partial and in-frame only. The D gene and trimming were derived from the DNA, and the V and J assignments and clone size from that table. The profile covers about 480,000 clones, with over 75% appearing a single time and 1.5% to 2% taken by the ten largest. The CDR3 is 13 residues long. Germline CDR1 is LGHNA and CDR2 is YSLEER. The sample belongs to a study of blood T cell repertoires in COVID-19. As for the study in general: Samples of COVID-19 (acute and convalescent) were obtained from the United States, Italy and Spain. T cells, B-cell-depleted T cells, or PBMCs supplied cDNA or gDNA.

The age range of participants was about 18 to 95 years, with residence in about 25 US areas. Sequencing was carried out using PBMCs or T cells enriched from blood (not recorded which). This clonotype was obtained from a woman aged 40 to 49 who had recovered from COVID-19. This sequence joins TRBV4-3 and TRBJ2-7, with D possibly matching TRBD1 (5 bases). Here the CDR3 DNA reads TGCGCCAGCAGTCAAGGACCAGGGTACGAGCAGTACTTC. It yields the protein CASSQGPGYEQYF.